The 9 T cell receptor beta chains below all came from one sample that was sequenced in a study of blood T cell repertoires in COVID-19. The table came from immunoSEQ multiplex PCR; TCRdb's copy has only in-frame clones and leaves some out. The table records some 410,000 clones, roughly 90% of them present only once. Sequences were obtained from PBMCs or T cells enriched from blood (not recorded which). These receptors were taken from a woman aged 30 to 39 with acute COVID-19.

This chain uses TRBV7-8 with TRBJ2-5; D gene uncertain. This CDR3 spans 13 amino acids. Germline CDR1 SGHVS, CDR2 FQNEAQ. Trimming shortened V by 5 bases and J by 4 bases, and 11 bases separated the two germline ends. The DNA of the CDR3 is TGTGCCAGCAGCCCCGATTCGGGAGAGACCCAGTACTTC. Encoded protein: CASSPDSGETQYF.

The chain carries TRBV4-1 and TRBJ2-7, with 9 positions matching TRBD1. The V gene's germline CDR1 is MGHRA and CDR2 YSYEKL. J lost 2 bases, V lost 1 base, and 3 bases had no gene match. This CDR3 contains 15 residues. The DNA of the CDR3 is TGCGCCAGCAGCCAAGGGACAGGGGACACCTACGAGCAGTACTTC. Translation: CASSQGTGDTYEQYF.

J is TRBJ2-7 and V is TRBV5-5; D might be TRBD1 (6 bases). Germline CDR1 SGHKS, CDR2 YYEKEE (reference sequence). V was shortened by 4 bases and J by 3 bases, with 20 bases between the two germline ends. The CDR3 totals 16 residues. The CDR3 coding sequence is TGTGCCAGCAGCCCACGCTCCTGGACAGCCGACTACGAGCAGTACTTC. Its translation: CASSPRSWTADYEQYF.

V is TRBV7-9 and J is TRBJ1-3; the match to TRBD1 covers 9 bases. V dropped 8 bases and J dropped 1; count of bases not matched to a gene: 3. CDR3 size: 14 residues. Germline V gene data show CDR1 as SEHNR and CDR2 as FQNEAQ (reference sequence). As DNA, the CDR3 is TGTGCCAGCTCACAGGGGGCGTCTGGAAACACCATATATTTT. This translates into CASSQGASGNTIYF.

The chain has TRBV30 and TRBJ1-1, with D possibly matching TRBD1 (6 bases). CDR3 length: 15 amino acids. The germline V and J ends were trimmed by 3 bases and 6 bases, with 20 bases remaining between them. The germline V gene encodes CDR1 GTSNPN and CDR2 SVGIG (reference sequence). The CDR3: CAWREKTGRIAEAFF. CDR3 coding DNA: TGTGCCTGGAGAGAAAAGACAGGCCGTATTGCTGAAGCTTTCTTT.

The rearrangement joins TRBV24-1 to TRBJ1-5; tentative D call: TRBD1 (5 bases). The germline CDR1 and CDR2 sequences are KGHDR and SFDVKD. The CDR3 sequence is 14 residues long. Trimming pared 3 bases from V and 6 bases from J, leaving 11 bases between. The CDR3 spells CATSDPTEGQPQHF. CDR3 sequence (DNA): TGTGCCACCAGTGATCCGACAGAAGGTCAGCCCCAGCATTTT.

This clone was recorded only once. V and J are TRBV15 and TRBJ1-5; tentatively, D is TRBD1 (6 bases). V was trimmed by 1 base and J by 0 bases, leaving 10 bases between them. CDR1 is LNHNV and CDR2 is YYDKDF in the germline V gene (reference sequence). The CDR3 extends over 16 amino acids. The CDR3 loop is CATSRASGDSNQPQHF. In nucleotides, the CDR3 is TGTGCCACCAGCAGAGCCTCAGGGGATAGCAATCAGCCCCAGCATTTT. Using reference TRBV15 and TRBJ1-5 for the parts outside the CDR3, the full variable domain is DAMVIQNPRYQVTQFGKPVTLSCSQTLNHNVMYWYQQKSSQAPKLLFHYYDKDFNNEADTPDNFQSRRPNTSFCFLDIRSPGLGDTAMYLCATSRASGDSNQPQHFGDGTRLSIL.

This clone has only one observation. The chain combines TRBV12-3 or TRBV12-4 with TRBJ1-2, with no clear D. V was pared by 6 bases and J by 8 bases, with 16 bases between. This CDR3 spans 13 amino acids. The CDR3 loop reads CASRTSGPWGYTF. For the CDR3, the DNA is TGTGCCAGCAGGACAAGCGGTCCGTGGGGCTACACCTTC.

The genes are TRBV10-2 and TRBJ2-7; 9 bases are shared with TRBD1. The germline gives CDR1 WSHSY, CDR2 SAAADI. Trimming took 8 bases from V and 8 from J; bases not matched to a gene: 13. This CDR3 has 14 amino acids. For the CDR3, the DNA is TGCGCCAGCCACCCACAGGGGGCGTTTAGACAGCAGTACTTC. This translates into CASHPQGAFRQQYF.